These 32 T cell receptor beta chains were all obtained from the same sample, sequenced in a study of blood T cell repertoires in COVID-19. TCRdb's copy holds only in-frame clones and misses some; the assay was immunoSEQ multiplex PCR. The sample includes about 270,000 clones, approximately 89% seen only once; the top ten take less than 3.5%. What was sequenced was PBMCs or T cells enriched from blood (not recorded which). The source is a man aged 40-49 years who had been exposed to COVID-19.

This clone was seen a single time. The chain has TRBV11-3 and TRBJ2-2, with a possible D match to TRBD1 (5 bases). Looked up from germline, CDR1 is SGHNT and CDR2 is YENEEA. The CDR3 runs to 15 residues. Trimming pared 5 bases from V and 6 bases from J, leaving 16 bases between. Here the CDR3 reads CASSQIQGLSGELFF. CDR3 sequence (DNA): TGTGCCAGCAGCCAAATCCAGGGTTTATCCGGGGAGCTGTTTTTT.

This chain joins TRBV28 and TRBJ2-5, with TRBD1 as a possible D gene (6 bases). This CDR3 contains 16 residues. Germline-derived CDR1 and CDR2 are MDHEN and SYDVKM. V dropped 1 base and J dropped 5 bases, with 17 bases sitting between them. The CDR3 spells CASSLLGAGARETQYF. The CDR3 DNA follows: TGTGCCAGCAGTTTATTGGGGGCAGGGGCTAGGGAGACCCAGTACTTC.

This clone was seen a handful of times. The CDR3 bases are TGCGCCAGCAGCCAAGCAGGGGGAACGGGAGCTTTCTTT. This sequence encodes CASSQAGGTGAFF. This sequence joins TRBV4-3 and TRBJ1-1, with TRBD1 matching 7 bases. Germline V gives CDR1 LGHNA, CDR2 YSLEER. This CDR3 has 13 amino acids. Trimming took 1 base from V and 10 from J; bases not matched to a gene: 6.

The chain has TRBV10-3 and TRBJ2-5; 9 bases line up with TRBD2. Germline V gene data show CDR1 as ENHRY and CDR2 as SYGVKD. The CDR3 length is 14 residues. With 8 bases clipped from V and 2 bases from J, the junction kept 6 bases outside the gene matches. CDR3 DNA sequence: TGTGCCATCCGCCCCGCGGGAGGGCAAGAGACCCAGTACTTC. Translation: CAIRPAGGQETQYF.

The chain couples TRBV5-1 to TRBJ2-1; 13 nucleotides match TRBD2. CDR1 is SGHRS and CDR2 is YFSETQ in the germline V gene. The ends lost 2 bases at V and 2 bases at J; junction bases unmatched: 10. This CDR3 comprises 19 residues. Written as DNA, the CDR3 is TGCGCCAGCAGCTTCAGACTACCCGGGACTAGCGGGACCTACAATGAGCAGTTCTTC. This translates into CASSFRLPGTSGTYNEQFF.

This sequence joins TRBV19 and TRBJ1-2; unclear D gene. V lost 4 bases and J 8 bases, leaving 11 bases between the germline ends. From germline, CDR1 is LNHDA and CDR2 SQIVND (reference sequence). The CDR3 length is 12 residues. CDR3 sequence (DNA): TGTGCCAGTAGTACCCGCAGGCCGGGCTACACCTTC. It codes for CASSTRRPGYTF.

This sequence joins TRBV5-4 and TRBJ1-2; possibly TRBD1 for D (5 bases). Looked up from germline, CDR1 is SGHNT and CDR2 is YYREEE (reference sequence). The CDR3 sequence is 12 residues long. V lost 0 bases to trimming and J lost 7 bases, with 7 bases between them. CDR3 nucleotide sequence: TGTGCCAGCAGCTTGGACAGGACTGGCTACACCTTC. This sequence encodes CASSLDRTGYTF.

The gene calls are TRBV5-1 and TRBJ1-5, with D hard to call. Germline V gene sequence: CDR1 SGHRS, CDR2 YFSETQ. The CDR3 length is 15 residues. V lost 0 bases to trimming and J lost 1 base, with 8 bases between them. This CDR3 is CASSLDTGSNQPQHF. CDR3 in DNA: TGCGCCAGCAGCTTGGACACGGGGAGCAATCAGCCCCAGCATTTT. The full variable domain, completed using reference TRBV5-1 and TRBJ1-5, is KAGVTQTPRYLIKTRGQQVTLSCSPISGHRSVSWYQQTPGQGLQFLFEYFSETQRNKGNFPGRFSGRQFSNSRSEMNVSTLELGDSALYLCASSLDTGSNQPQHFGDGTRLSIL.

The J gene is TRBJ2-5, the V gene TRBV27; tentative D call: TRBD1 (7 bases). This CDR3 comprises 13 residues. The germline gives CDR1 MNHEY, CDR2 SMNVEV (reference sequence). V lost 7 bases and J 2 bases, leaving 11 bases between the germline ends. CDR3 nucleotide sequence: TGTGCCAGCACCTCAGGGGGGCAAGAGACCCAGTACTTC. This gives the protein CASTSGGQETQYF.

This chain joins TRBV19 and TRBJ2-1; TRBD2 matches 9 bases. The CDR3 spans 15 residues. Germline values: CDR1 LNHDA, CDR2 SQIVND (reference sequence). The J segment lost 4 bases and the V segment lost 1 base, leaving 2 bases of the junction unmatched. The CDR3 loop is CASSIASGMYNEQFF. For the CDR3, the DNA is TGTGCCAGTAGTATAGCTAGCGGGATGTACAATGAGCAGTTCTTC.

The chain couples TRBV5-5 to TRBJ1-5; 10 bases match TRBD1. After removal of 4 bases from V and 1 base from J, the junction contained 5 bases not matched to a gene. CDR1 is SGHKS and CDR2 is YYEKEE in the germline V gene (reference sequence). The CDR3 loop spans 16 amino acids. Here the CDR3 reads CASSNGDRGSNQPQHF. The CDR3 nucleotides read TGTGCCAGCAGCAACGGGGACAGGGGAAGCAATCAGCCCCAGCATTTT.

The chain couples TRBV5-1 to TRBJ1-3; no reliable D call. The V end was cut by 0 bases, the J end by 0 bases, with 10 bases between. The CDR3 loop spans 16 amino acids. The germline CDR1 and CDR2 sequences are SGHRS and YFSETQ. The CDR3 here is CASSLVGAFSGNTIYF. As DNA, the CDR3 is TGCGCCAGCAGCTTGGTTGGAGCTTTCTCTGGAAACACCATATATTTT.

This clone was observed once. This rearrangement joins TRBV2 to TRBJ2-2; TRBD2 agrees at 9 bases. Trimming took 4 bases from V and 1 from J; bases not matched to a gene: 1. Germline values: CDR1 SNHLY, CDR2 FYNNEI. The CDR3 is 15 amino acids. The CDR3 reads CASSATSGNTGELFF. In nucleotides, the CDR3 is TGTGCCAGCAGTGCGACTAGCGGGAACACCGGGGAGCTGTTTTTT.

This clone was seen just once. This chain connects TRBV6-5 to TRBJ1-5; 8 nucleotides match TRBD1. V gave up 0 bases and J gave up 4 bases; unmatched junction bases: 5. Germline V CDR1 and CDR2: MNHEY, SVGAGI. The CDR3 runs 16 residues. The CDR3 spells CASSYSRTGLNQPQHF. The CDR3 DNA follows: TGTGCCAGCAGTTACTCCAGGACAGGGCTTAATCAGCCCCAGCATTTT.

The table lists this clone with a count of one. The gene calls are TRBV29-1 and TRBJ1-1, with 8 bases that match TRBD1. The CDR3 runs to 14 residues. CDR1 is SQVTM and CDR2 is ANQGSEA in the germline V gene. V was clipped by 4 bases and J by 10 bases; unmatched bases: 14. The chain's CDR3 is CSVGGSRGPDSAFF. The CDR3 coding sequence is TGCAGCGTTGGGGGCTCCAGGGGGCCGGATTCAGCTTTCTTT.

The chain employs TRBV4-3 and TRBJ2-3, with TRBD2 matching 8 bases. There are 15 residues in the CDR3. The junction had 9 bases not matched to a gene; V was cut back by 4 bases and J by 6 bases. CDR1 is LGHNA, CDR2 YSLEER, per germline. The CDR3 reads CASSRSSGSVDTQYF. In nucleotides, the CDR3 is TGCGCCAGCAGCCGGTCCAGCGGGAGTGTGGATACGCAGTATTTT.

V and J are TRBV19 and TRBJ2-1; 13 bases fit TRBD2. Germline V lookup: CDR1 LNHDA, CDR2 SQIVND (reference sequence). V trimming: 8 bases; J trimming: 0 bases; junction bases outside the gene matches: 4. The CDR3 extends over 16 amino acids. CDR3 amino acids: CASRTSGSGSYNEQFF. The CDR3 bases are TGTGCCAGTCGGACTAGCGGGAGCGGCTCCTACAATGAGCAGTTCTTC.

The gene calls are TRBV2 and TRBJ2-4; D may be TRBD1 (6 bases). Germline lookup yields CDR1 SNHLY and CDR2 FYNNEI. This CDR3 contains 18 residues. Trimming cost V 7 bases and J 4 bases, with 26 bases left between them. The CDR3 DNA is TGTGCCAGCAATTGGGACAAGGGGCCACTCCCAATTAAAAACATTCAGTACTTC. Protein sequence: CASNWDKGPLPIKNIQYF.

This chain connects TRBV5-1 to TRBJ2-2, with 7 bases fitting TRBD1. Germline CDR1 is SGHRS and CDR2 is YFSETQ. The CDR3 loop spans 16 amino acids. The trim removed 0 bases at V and 2 bases at J, leaving 4 bases unmatched. The CDR3 DNA reads as TGCGCCAGCAGCTTGGACAGGGGATCAAACACCGGGGAGCTGTTTTTT. Translated: CASSLDRGSNTGELFF.

CDR3 DNA: TGTGCCAGCAGGGTGACAGGGAGCTCTGGAAACACCATATATTTT. Its translation is CASRVTGSSGNTIYF. The chain employs TRBV28 and TRBJ1-3; 7 nucleotides agree with TRBD1. Germline lookup yields CDR1 MDHEN and CDR2 SYDVKM. The length of the CDR3 is 15 residues. V trimming: 6 bases; J trimming: 0 bases; junction bases outside the gene matches: 5.

This rearrangement joins TRBV2 to TRBJ2-5; possibly TRBD2 for D (6 bases). V was cut by 3 bases and J by 1 base, with 15 bases left in between. Germline CDR1 and CDR2: SNHLY and FYNNEI. The CDR3 length is 16 residues. The CDR3 loop reads CASSDLGGNIQETQYF. The DNA of the CDR3 is TGTGCCAGCAGTGACCTGGGCGGGAATATCCAAGAGACCCAGTACTTC.

The gene calls are TRBV19 and TRBJ1-2; 9 positions agree with TRBD1. Germline V CDR1 and CDR2: LNHDA, SQIVND (reference sequence). V lost 3 bases and J lost 3; bases outside the gene matches: 2. The CDR3 consists of 14 residues. DNA for the CDR3: TGTGCCAGTAGTATTGGGACAGGGTACTATGGCTACACCTTC. Translating gives CASSIGTGYYGYTF.

The gene calls are TRBV5-1 and TRBJ2-1; D unclear. The CDR3 has 14 amino acids. Deletions cut 5 bases from V and 1 base from J, with 10 bases between. CDR1 and CDR2 (germline): SGHRS, YFSETQ. CDR3 DNA sequence: TGCGCCAGCAGTCCAGACTTATCCTACAATGAGCAGTTCTTC. Its protein product is CASSPDLSYNEQFF.

This rearrangement joins TRBV19 to TRBJ1-1; D perhaps matches TRBD1 (6 bases). This CDR3 spans 18 amino acids. V was cut by 3 bases and J by 3 bases, with 23 bases left in between. Per germline, CDR1 LNHDA and CDR2 SQIVND (reference sequence). The CDR3 spells CASSIRAYRAKGDTEAFF. For the CDR3, the DNA is TGTGCCAGTAGTATTAGAGCGTACAGGGCGAAGGGCGACACTGAAGCTTTCTTT.

The chain couples TRBV23-1 to TRBJ2-1, with 14 bases matching TRBD2. TRBV23-1 is given ORF status, its function remaining uncertain. V was clipped by 4 bases and J by 6 bases; unmatched bases: 8. The CDR3 length is 17 residues. CDR3 residues: CASSRSTSGRAFNEQFF. The CDR3 DNA is TGCGCCAGCAGTCGATCGACTAGCGGGAGGGCTTTCAATGAGCAGTTCTTC.

The V call is TRBV10-3, the J call TRBJ2-2, with TRBD1 identical over 7 bases. Germline V CDR1 and CDR2: ENHRY, SYGVKD. The V and J ends lost 3 bases and 1 base, in that order; junction bases with no gene match: 5. The CDR3 runs 16 residues. The DNA for the CDR3 is TGTGCCATCAGTGATCAGGACAGGAGGAACACCGGGGAGCTGTTTTTT. This translates into CAISDQDRRNTGELFF.

V and J are TRBV30 and TRBJ1-1, with D unresolved. The V and J ends lost 0 bases and 5 bases respectively, with 19 bases between them. The CDR3 spans 16 residues. Germline CDR1 reads GTSNPN; CDR2 reads SVGIG (reference sequence). CDR3 sequence: CAWSVRGTDLRTEAFF. The CDR3 bases are TGTGCCTGGAGTGTACGGGGTACAGATCTGAGAACTGAAGCTTTCTTT. The full variable domain, with the rest looked up from reference TRBV30 and TRBJ1-1, is SQTIHQWPATLVQPVGSPLSLECTVEGTSNPNLYWYRQAAGRGLQLLFYSVGIGQISSEVPQNLSASRPQDRQFILSSKKLLLSDSGFYLCAWSVRGTDLRTEAFFGQGTRLTVV.

CDR3 DNA sequence: TGTGCCAGCAGTGAATACCGGACAGGGGAGACTGAAGCTTTCTTT. Translated, it gives CASSEYRTGETEAFF. The J gene is TRBJ1-1, the V gene TRBV25-1; TRBD1 matches 9 bases. Germline CDR1 MGHDK, CDR2 SYGVNS. This CDR3 is 15 amino acids long. The V and J ends lost 0 bases and 5 bases, in that order; junction bases with no gene match: 4.

The V and J genes are TRBV15 and TRBJ2-7; D is ambiguous. V was pared by 3 bases and J by 3 bases, with 12 bases between. The germline gives CDR1 LNHNV, CDR2 YYDKDF (reference sequence). The length of the CDR3 is 14 residues. CDR3 in DNA: TGTGCCACCAGCAGGGCCAGGATAAACTACGAGCAGTACTTC. Protein sequence: CATSRARINYEQYF.

The gene calls are TRBV18 and TRBJ2-7; D remains unclear. V shed 2 bases and J shed 3 bases, with 8 bases lying between them. CDR3 length equals 13 residues. Germline values: CDR1 KGHSH, CDR2 LQKENI. This chain's CDR3 is CASSPTPNYEQYF. In nucleotides, the CDR3 is TGTGCCAGCTCACCAACACCGAACTACGAGCAGTACTTC.

The rearrangement uses TRBV23-1 and TRBJ1-6; D is unresolved. TRBV23-1 is noted as an ORF with a role that remains uncertain. The germline V and J ends were trimmed by 4 bases and 0 bases, with 16 bases remaining between them. The CDR3 is 18 residues long. The CDR3 region has the DNA TGCGCCAGCAGTCCCCTCCCAACTATGAGCTCCTATAATTCACCCCTCCACTTT. Its protein is CASSPLPTMSSYNSPLHF.

The chain joins TRBV15 to TRBJ1-5; TRBD1 matches 7 bases. The CDR3 is made up of 13 amino acids. Germline V gene data show CDR1 as LNHNV and CDR2 as YYDKDF (reference sequence). Unmatched junction bases numbered 4, after V lost 5 bases and J lost 6 bases. The CDR3 DNA reads as TGTGCCACCAGCCTGGACAGGACTCAGCCCCAGCATTTT. Translation gives CATSLDRTQPQHF. The entire variable domain, with the rest obtained from reference TRBV15 and TRBJ1-5, is as follows: DAMVIQNPRYQVTQFGKPVTLSCSQTLNHNVMYWYQQKSSQAPKLLFHYYDKDFNNEADTPDNFQSRRPNTSFCFLDIRSPGLGDTAMYLCATSLDRTQPQHFGDGTRLSIL.